This T cell receptor (beta chain) was sequenced for a study of Graves' ophthalmopathy and Graves' hyperthyroidism (dated by TCRdb to 2017 to 2018). At the level of the whole study: Peripheral blood was collected at initial diagnosis, prior to any treatment. TCR beta repertoire signatures were used to distinguish Graves' ophthalmopathy from Graves' hyperthyroidism and to predict progression to ophthalmopathy. In total, some 140 blood samples were TCR-sequenced: 40 to 45 ophthalmopathy, some 75 hyperthyroidism and approximately 17 hyperthyroidism-to-ophthalmopathy patients. To explore V-J signatures distinguishing ophthalmopathy from hyperthyroidism, a discovery set of roughly 98 patients (roughly 42 ophthalmopathy, about 57 stable hyperthyroidism) was enrolled. An independent validation cohort was composed of roughly 19 hyperthyroidism patients and around 16 patients who later progressed from hyperthyroidism to ophthalmopathy. In 6 or 7 hyperthyroidism patients, T-cell repertoires of thyroid tissue and blood were compared. Following sample collection, hyperthyroidism patients were given methimazole at a starting dose of 30 mg daily, and ophthalmopathy patients were given high-dose intravenous methylprednisolone.

Hyperthyroidism was considered stable if no progression to ophthalmopathy occurred within 18 months of follow-up. Hyperthyroidism patients were newly diagnosed, with disease duration under 2 months, and aged 18 to 65 years. Patients with other autoimmune diseases, uncontrolled infections, pregnancy or lactation were excluded. Clinical symptoms, serum thyroxine, TRAb, thyroid ultrasound and orbital computed tomography formed the basis of the diagnosis. Using Ficoll-Paque density gradient centrifugation, PBMCs were isolated from 10 ml of fresh peripheral blood. Total RNA was extracted with Trizol reagent and quality-checked on an Agilent 2100 Bioanalyzer. TCR beta CDR3 regions were amplified from RNA transcripts for repertoire sequencing. The first round of RT-PCR was done with HTBI primers and the Qiagen OneStep RT-PCR kit, and was followed by a second round of multiplex PCR, then size selection and purification. Sequencing of the libraries was carried out on an Illumina HiSeq2000 in paired-end mode with 100 bp reads. Turning to the authors' computational methods: Reads were processed with SOAPnuke, discarding reads with adapters, uncalled bases, mean Phred below 15, or no exact constant-primer or identifier match. COPE v1.2.5 was used to merge the high-quality paired reads. Each unique nucleotide sequence was defined as a clonotype, and clonotypes were aligned to IMGT TRB V, D and J references with MiTCR v1.1. Only V-J combinations with frequency above 0.0001 were analysed, covering around 99% of repertoires. A TCR clonal expansion and chaos score per V-J combination was defined as the ratio of F50 clonal expansion to chaos observed in the TCRdist matrix. Welch's t-statistics and random forest were used to reduce the features to about a dozen V-J combinations, which were then used as input to a naive Bayes classifier. The similarity between thyroid and blood repertoires was quantified using the Morisita-Horn index. TCRdb itself trimmed the public reads at Q25 with fastp, ran MiXCR and retained productive beta chains. Identical CDR3 protein sequences are pooled into one entry, listed with their most common genes and DNA. What appears here as the V and J calls and clone size reflects TCRdb's work, not the paper's. In all, the sample holds 400,000 or so distinct CDR3 sequences, and about 18% of those were seen once. The top ten hold 2.4% of the sample.

The junction shows trimming of 5 bases on V and 2 bases on J, plus 8 bases between the germline ends. The germline V gene (reference sequence) yields DFQATT for CDR1 and SNEGSKA for CDR2. The CDR3 starts with the cysteine, ends with the phenylalanine, and has 12 residues. Kept here is only the CDR3 DNA, which spans 36 bases and is read in frame from base 1. Overall results and qualifications from the work: Ophthalmopathy was separated from stable hyperthyroidism by the 13-signature model with 87.88% sensitivity and approximately 84% specificity in cross-validation and with 80%/75% in the test set. Sample size was not statistically predetermined, and group allocation was not concealed from the investigators. Most expanded thyroid clonotypes with a frequency above 0.001 also appeared in blood, which suggests that blood repertoires may reflect the immune response in the thyroid. In validation, the model predicted ophthalmopathy progression with 55% to 71% sensitivity and 72.22% specificity; 12 predicted patients were CT-confirmed with GO in a median of about 6.2 months.

On this clonotype: This clone's antigen is unknown. The input lacks base qualities; no much larger clone sits a single base away.

The sequence derives from an adult woman with stable Graves' hyperthyroidism. The sample was peripheral blood. The V gene is TRBV20-1 and the J gene is TRBJ2-3, with TRBD1 as a weak D call on 5 bases. The bases read TGCAGTGCTCCGGACAACACAGATACGCAGTATTTT. This translates into CSAPDNTDTQYF.